Below, 19 T cell receptor beta chains from the same sample are listed, as sequenced in a study of OX40 agonist ivuxolimab in advanced cancers. Produced via immunoSEQ multiplex PCR; TCRdb's table is partial and in-frame only. The data show 30,000 to 40,000 clones, roughly 89% seen once. The source was CD4+ or CD8+ T cells sorted from blood, collected in a trial of the OX40 agonist ivuxolimab. The origin of the receptors is an adult with an advanced solid tumor such as melanoma, head and neck, liver or kidney cancer.

The CDR3 nucleotides are TGTGCCAGCTACAGGGAGGCCGGGGAGCTGTTTTTT. Translation gives CASYREAGELFF. The chain uses TRBV7-8 and TRBJ2-2, with D tentatively TRBD1 or TRBD2 (6 bases each). The CDR3 has 12 residues. The ends were cut back, 8 bases at V and 6 bases at J, with 10 bases in the middle. Germline lookup yields CDR1 SGHVS and CDR2 FQNEAQ.

The CDR3 coding sequence is TGTGCCAGCAGTGAAGCGTTTAAGGAGACAGGGGGCGAGCAGTACTTC. Protein sequence: CASSEAFKETGGEQYF. The chain joins TRBV6-1 to TRBJ2-7; 9 nucleotides match TRBD1. CDR3 length: 16 residues. The germline CDR1 and CDR2 sequences are MNHNS and SASEGT. V was pared by 0 bases and J by 6 bases, with 9 bases of the junction left unmatched.

This clone was seen once. The rearrangement joins TRBV27 to TRBJ1-2; 10 positions agree with TRBD1. Germline CDR1 and CDR2: MNHEY and SMNVEV (reference sequence). V dropped 5 bases and J dropped 4; count of bases not matched to a gene: 10. The CDR3 is 16 amino acids. The CDR3 DNA reads as TGTGCCAGCAGTGACGGGACAGGGGTTCCCATCTATGGCTACACCTTC. It specifies CASSDGTGVPIYGYTF.

This clone was counted a single time. V and J are TRBV2 and TRBJ2-1, with TRBD2 matching over 14 bases. Germline loops: CDR1 SNHLY, CDR2 FYNNEI. The CDR3 totals 14 residues. Trimming took 8 bases from V and 6 from J; bases not matched to a gene: 3. Here the CDR3 DNA reads TGTGCCAGCGGGACTAGCGGGAGCTTCAATGAGCAGTTCTTC. Its translation: CASGTSGSFNEQFF.

The J gene is TRBJ2-5, the V gene TRBV2, with D maybe TRBD1 (6 bases). In germline, CDR1 is SNHLY, CDR2 FYNNEI. The CDR3 is made up of 14 amino acids. With 3 bases removed from V and 4 bases from J, the gap between germline ends came to 12 bases. CDR3 amino acids: CASSEVTGPETQYF. The CDR3 coding sequence is TGTGCCAGCAGTGAGGTTACAGGGCCAGAGACCCAGTACTTC.

V usage is TRBV2 and J usage is TRBJ2-7, with D perhaps TRBD1 or TRBD2 (6 bases each). Germline-derived CDR1 and CDR2 are SNHLY and FYNNEI. The CDR3 contains 14 residues. Trimming left V 2 bases short and J 1 base short, with 9 bases between. The CDR3 bases are TGTGCCAGCAGTGAAAGGGGGGTGTCCTACGAGCAGTACTTC. Translated: CASSERGVSYEQYF.

This chain connects TRBV7-6 to TRBJ2-3; weak D call: TRBD2 (6 bases). The V end was cut by 2 bases, the J end by 6 bases, with 18 bases between. The CDR3 sequence is 16 residues long. Germline-derived CDR1 and CDR2 are SGHVS and FNYEAQ. As DNA, the CDR3 is TGTGCCAGCAGCTTAATGGCTAGCGCCCCCCTGGATACGCAGTATTTT. Its translation is CASSLMASAPLDTQYF.

This clone has a handful of counts. The V gene is TRBV7-2, the J gene TRBJ2-2; D is uncertain. The CDR3 contains 11 residues. Germline assignment: CDR1 SGHTA and CDR2 FQGNSA. Trimming took 7 bases from V and 5 from J, leaving 5 bases between them. CDR3 coding DNA: TGTGCCAGCACCGAAACCGGGGAGCTGTTTTTT. It yields the protein CASTETGELFF.

The rearrangement uses TRBV7-9 and TRBJ1-1; TRBD1 matches 7 bases. From germline, CDR1 is SEHNR and CDR2 FQNEAQ (reference sequence). V dropped 5 bases and J dropped 4; count of bases not matched to a gene: 10. This CDR3 contains 15 residues. In DNA form, the CDR3 reads TGTGCCAGCAGCGAAGGCACAGGGGCCATCACTGAAGCTTTCTTT. This codes for CASSEGTGAITEAFF.

The chain employs TRBV5-4 and TRBJ2-3, with D unclear. Trimming left V 0 bases short and J 4 bases short, with 3 bases between. Germline CDR1 SGHNT, CDR2 YYREEE (reference sequence). The CDR3 totals 12 residues. The CDR3 sequence is CASSLAPDTQYF. DNA for the CDR3: TGTGCCAGCAGCTTGGCTCCAGATACGCAGTATTTT.

The chain couples TRBV15 to TRBJ2-1, with 9 nucleotides matching TRBD2. The J segment lost 15 bases and the V segment lost 0 bases, leaving 12 bases of the junction unmatched. Germline V gene data show CDR1 as LNHNV and CDR2 as YYDKDF (reference sequence). This CDR3 is 15 amino acids long. The CDR3 region is CATSRDLAGPEAGFF. CDR3 in DNA: TGTGCCACCAGCAGAGATCTAGCGGGGCCCGAGGCCGGGTTCTTC.

The chain combines TRBV5-6 with TRBJ2-1; either TRBD1 or TRBD2 may fit D (5 bases each). This CDR3 contains 16 residues. V was pared by 3 bases and J by 7 bases, with 20 bases between. The germline gives CDR1 SGHDT, CDR2 YYEEEE. The CDR3 loop is CASSSTGTRLGNEQFF. The CDR3 bases are TGTGCCAGCAGCTCGACCGGGACCAGACTTGGGAATGAGCAGTTCTTC.

This clone qualifies as medium-sized. V is TRBV7-2 and J is TRBJ2-7, with TRBD1 identical over 9 bases. Germline V CDR1 and CDR2: SGHTA, FQGNSA. The CDR3 has 14 residues. V lost 2 bases and J lost 5; bases outside the gene matches: 4. CDR3 region: CASSLQQGAHEQYF. The CDR3 nucleotides are TGTGCCAGCAGCTTACAACAGGGGGCCCACGAGCAGTACTTC.

The J gene is TRBJ2-7, the V gene TRBV2; D ambiguous. The germline gives CDR1 SNHLY, CDR2 FYNNEI. Trimming left V 6 bases short and J 6 bases short, with 9 bases between. This CDR3 region has 11 residues. The CDR3 sequence is CASSPPPEQYF. The CDR3 nucleotides are TGTGCCAGCAGCCCGCCCCCCGAGCAGTACTTC.

The chain joins TRBV18 to TRBJ2-7; 10 bases fit TRBD1. The trim removed 3 bases at V and 5 bases at J, leaving 7 bases unmatched. The CDR3 consists of 15 residues. Germline values: CDR1 KGHSH, CDR2 LQKENI. In DNA, the CDR3 is TGTGCCAGCTCACCTATGGGACAGGGGTTCCACGAGCAGTACTTC. This gives the protein CASSPMGQGFHEQYF.

V is TRBV5-4 and J is TRBJ2-5, with 7 nucleotides matching TRBD1. Germline V lookup: CDR1 SGHNT, CDR2 YYREEE (reference sequence). CDR3 length: 13 residues. The V and J ends lost 2 bases and 5 bases, in that order; junction bases with no gene match: 3. The CDR3 is CASSFFRGETQYF. CDR3 bases: TGTGCCAGCAGCTTTTTCAGGGGGGAGACCCAGTACTTC.

This clone was counted a single time. The chain carries TRBV28 and TRBJ2-5, with a tentative D call TRBD2 (5 bases). Germline assignment: CDR1 MDHEN and CDR2 SYDVKM. The CDR3 runs 16 residues. V lost 2 bases and J lost 2, with 15 bases in between. CDR3 in DNA: TGTGCCAGCAGTTTACCGGGGTCAGGAGGACAAGAGACCCAGTACTTC. This sequence encodes CASSLPGSGGQETQYF.

The chain links TRBV2 to TRBJ2-1, with D maybe TRBD1 (6 bases). The CDR3 spans 14 residues. The ends were cut back, 4 bases at V and 5 bases at J, with 12 bases in the middle. Looked up from germline, CDR1 is SNHLY and CDR2 is FYNNEI. The DNA of the CDR3 is TGTGCCAGCAGTGTTCCTCGGACAGACAATGAGCAGTTCTTC. Translating gives CASSVPRTDNEQFF. The full variable domain, with the rest looked up from reference TRBV2 and TRBJ2-1, is EPEVTQTPSHQVTQMGQEVILRCVPISNHLYFYWYRQILGQKVEFLVSFYNNEISEKSEIFDDQFSVERPDGSNFTLKIRSTKLEDSAMYFCASSVPRTDNEQFFGPGTRLTVL.

The chain links TRBV4-1 to TRBJ2-5; 7 bases fit TRBD2. The CDR3 extends over 13 amino acids. V trimming: 4 bases; J trimming: 4 bases; junction bases outside the gene matches: 3. Germline-derived CDR1 and CDR2 are MGHRA and YSYEKL. This CDR3 reads CASSRGEGETQYF. CDR3 nucleotide sequence: TGCGCCAGCAGCCGGGGGGAGGGAGAGACCCAGTACTTC.